The clone carrying this T cell receptor (beta chain) turned up a few times. This sample stems from a study of T cells after yellow fever vaccination. The CDR3 is made up of 18 amino acids. Germline values: CDR1 SGHTA, CDR2 FQGTGA. The junction had 12 bases not matched to a gene; V was cut back by 1 base and J by 7 bases. Each CDR3 protein gets one entry after TCRdb re-called the 5' RACE reads with MiXCR. The table shows approximately 450,000 distinct CDR3 sequences, with under 20% occurring only once. The sample here was PBMCs, taken before the yellow fever booster vaccination. This receptor was obtained from a man between 18 and 29 years old who received the YFV17D yellow fever vaccine. The chain couples TRBV7-3 to TRBJ2-1; TRBD1 matches 11 bases. The CDR3 reads CASSLSVGGDRGINEQFF. The CDR3 nucleotides read TGTGCCAGCAGCTTAAGTGTGGGTGGGGACAGGGGGATAAATGAGCAGTTCTTC.